This T cell receptor (beta chain) was captured in a study of OX40 agonist ivuxolimab in advanced cancers. There are 19 residues in the CDR3. The germline CDR1 and CDR2 sequences are LGHNA and YNFKEQ. V lost 0 bases to trimming and J lost 0 bases; unmatched junction nucleotides: 14. TCRdb keeps only in-frame clones here, not all; method: immunoSEQ multiplex PCR. This table holds more than 7,500 clones, around 90% found once. It was autoimmune disease history or systemic immunosuppression that excluded patients. This TCR derives from an adult with an advanced solid tumor such as melanoma, head and neck, liver or kidney cancer. The rearrangement uses TRBV4-2 and TRBJ2-7; TRBD2 matches 7 bases. The specimen was CD4+ or CD8+ T cells sorted from blood, collected in a trial of the OX40 agonist ivuxolimab. The CDR3 protein is CASSQESVLNGGFSYEQYF. The CDR3 DNA sequence: TGTGCCAGCAGCCAAGAATCGGTGTTGAACGGGGGGTTCTCCTACGAGCAGTACTTC.